These 26 T cell receptor beta chains came from one sample sequenced in a study of cytomegalovirus exposure and HLA in healthy donors. The PCR used 60 Vbeta and 13 Jbeta primers. Method: immunoSEQ multiplex PCR; TCRdb's copy keeps in-frame clones and lacks some. There are over 200,000 clones in the sample; approximately 82% occur only once, and more than 0.45% lies in the top ten. The sequenced material came from PBMCs. The origin of the receptors is a middle-aged woman in good health and CMV-seronegative.

The chain's CDR3 is CASSLVQGDSNQPQHF. The DNA of the CDR3 is TGTGCCAGCAGCTTAGTACAGGGGGATAGCAATCAGCCCCAGCATTTT. The J gene is TRBJ1-5, the V gene TRBV7-2; TRBD1 agrees at 8 bases. Germline V gene lookup returns CDR1 SGHTA and CDR2 FQGNSA. The length of the CDR3 is 16 residues. Trimming took 1 base from V and 0 from J; bases not matched to a gene: 2.

The chain employs TRBV5-1 and TRBJ1-4; a possible D gene is TRBD1 (5 bases). The CDR3 sequence is 15 residues long. Germline CDR1 and CDR2: SGHRS and YFSETQ. Trimming removed 0 bases from V and 5 bases from J, with 11 bases in between. CDR3 DNA: TGCGCCAGCAGCTTGGGACAGACTGGGAATGAAAAACTGTTTTTT. Its translation is CASSLGQTGNEKLFF.

The chain has TRBV5-1 and TRBJ2-2; the D gene is possibly TRBD1 (5 bases). This CDR3 has 14 residues. Germline V CDR1 and CDR2: SGHRS, YFSETQ. The V end was cut by 4 bases, the J end by 3 bases, with 10 bases between. This chain's CDR3 is CASSIQGYTGELFF. CDR3 nucleotides: TGCGCCAGCAGCATCCAGGGATACACCGGGGAGCTGTTTTTT.

This chain joins TRBV29-1 and TRBJ1-2; D possibly corresponds to TRBD1 (5 bases). V was shortened by 5 bases and J by 2 bases, with 15 bases between the two germline ends. CDR3 length: 14 amino acids. Germline V gene lookup returns CDR1 SQVTM and CDR2 ANQGSEA. The CDR3 loop reads CSVWGEPGNYGYTF. The DNA for the CDR3 is TGCAGCGTTTGGGGTGAACCAGGGAACTATGGCTACACCTTC.

CDR3 protein: CASSLARATYNEQFF. The DNA for the CDR3 is TGTGCCAGCAGCTTGGCCAGGGCAACCTACAATGAGCAGTTCTTC. The rearrangement joins TRBV5-5 to TRBJ2-1, with TRBD1 as a possible D gene (5 bases). V gave up 0 bases and J gave up 2 bases, with 9 bases separating them. CDR1 and CDR2 (germline): SGHKS, YYEKEE (reference sequence). This CDR3 is built from 15 residues.

This chain connects TRBV7-9 to TRBJ2-1; 12 bases match TRBD2. V lost 4 bases to trimming and J lost 4 bases; unmatched junction nucleotides: 8. Germline CDR1 reads SEHNR; CDR2 reads FQNEAQ (reference sequence). The CDR3 consists of 17 residues. CDR3 DNA: TGTGCCAGCAGCTCCAGTCGACTAGCGGGGGCATACAATGAGCAGTTCTTC. Translated, it gives CASSSSRLAGAYNEQFF. Full variable domain (rest looked up from reference TRBV7-9 and TRBJ2-1): DTGVSQNPRHKITKRGQNVTFRCDPISEHNRLYWYRQTLGQGPEFLTYFQNEAQLEKSRLLSDRFSAERPKGSFSTLEIQRTEQGDSAMYLCASSSSRLAGAYNEQFFGPGTRLTVL.

The V and J genes are TRBV19 and TRBJ1-5; possible D gene TRBD1, 6 bases. The CDR3 extends over 15 amino acids. V was cut by 0 bases and J by 7 bases, with 13 bases left in between. CDR1 and CDR2 from the germline V gene are LNHDA and SQIVND (reference sequence). CDR3 bases: TGTGCCAGTAGTATAGAATCGCAGGGGCGGCAGCCCCAGCATTTT. Its translation: CASSIESQGRQPQHF.

The V gene is TRBV27, the J gene TRBJ1-6; D perhaps matches TRBD1 (6 bases). The germline V gene has CDR1 MNHEY and CDR2 SMNVEV (reference sequence). The CDR3 spans 18 residues. Trimming left V 2 bases short and J 10 bases short, with 24 bases between. The CDR3: CASSLRTTQGQPFSPLHF. As DNA, the CDR3 is TGTGCCAGCAGTTTACGAACGACACAGGGACAACCCTTCTCACCCCTCCACTTT.

J is TRBJ1-1 and V is TRBV25-1; 9 positions agree with TRBD1. CDR1 is MGHDK and CDR2 is SYGVNS in the germline V gene. With V trimmed by 5 bases and J by 5 bases, 9 bases remained unmatched. The CDR3 is 15 amino acids. DNA of the CDR3: TGTGCCAGCAGTCCCGAGGGGACAGGGAGGACTGAAGCTTTCTTT. It encodes CASSPEGTGRTEAFF.

This clone was counted a single time. The V call is TRBV7-9, the J call TRBJ2-5, with 9 nucleotides matching TRBD2. V was clipped by 1 base and J by 0 bases; unmatched bases: 0. CDR3 length equals 15 residues. The germline CDR1 and CDR2 sequences are SEHNR and FQNEAQ (reference sequence). CDR3 DNA sequence: TGTGCCAGCAGCTTAGGACTAGCGGACCAAGAGACCCAGTACTTC. Translated: CASSLGLADQETQYF.

The rearrangement uses TRBV2 and TRBJ2-5; perhaps TRBD2 as D (5 bases). The CDR3 contains 11 residues. V was pared by 3 bases and J by 12 bases, with 11 bases between. Germline V gene lookup returns CDR1 SNHLY and CDR2 FYNNEI. This CDR3 is CASSELDWEYF. CDR3 in DNA: TGTGCCAGCAGTGAGTTGGACTGGGAGTACTTC. The variable domain in full, with the rest retrieved from reference TRBV2 and TRBJ2-5, is EPEVTQTPSHQVTQMGQEVILRCVPISNHLYFYWYRQILGQKVEFLVSFYNNEISEKSEIFDDQFSVERPDGSNFTLKIRSTKLEDSAMYFCASSELDWEYFGPGTRLLVL.

This clone was detected a few times. The chain links TRBV6-1 to TRBJ2-7; D is ambiguous. The CDR3 has 15 residues. V was shortened by 5 bases and J by 0 bases, with 14 bases between the two germline ends. Germline V gene lookup returns CDR1 MNHNS and CDR2 SASEGT. CDR3: CASSSSLTVSYEQYF. The CDR3 bases are TGTGCCAGCAGTAGTTCCCTTACAGTCTCCTACGAGCAGTACTTC.

The chain links TRBV7-3 to TRBJ1-2; D may be TRBD1 (5 bases). Germline CDR1 is SGHTA and CDR2 is FQGTGA. The ends were cut back, 1 base at V and 7 bases at J, with 16 bases in the middle. This CDR3 comprises 15 residues. The CDR3 nucleotides read TGTGCCAGCAGCTTAATTAGGAGGGGAGGCGGTGGCTACACCTTC. Its protein product is CASSLIRRGGGGYTF.

The chain couples TRBV5-1 to TRBJ1-2; no definite D call. CDR1 SGHRS and CDR2 YFSETQ come from the germline V gene. The CDR3 covers 14 residues. The ends were cut back, 4 bases at V and 3 bases at J, with 13 bases in the middle. The CDR3 loop reads CASSPRTDYYGYTF. The CDR3 nucleotides are TGCGCCAGCAGCCCCCGGACTGATTACTATGGCTACACCTTC. The full variable domain, with the rest looked up from reference TRBV5-1 and TRBJ1-2, is KAGVTQTPRYLIKTRGQQVTLSCSPISGHRSVSWYQQTPGQGLQFLFEYFSETQRNKGNFPGRFSGRQFSNSRSEMNVSTLELGDSALYLCASSPRTDYYGYTFGSGTRLTVV.

V usage is TRBV5-4 and J usage is TRBJ2-7, with a tentative D call TRBD2 (6 bases). Germline V gives CDR1 SGHNT, CDR2 YYREEE (reference sequence). V was cut by 8 bases and J by 1 base, with 13 bases left in between. The CDR3 is 13 residues long. CDR3 protein: CASAPRGSYEQYF. Written as DNA, the CDR3 is TGTGCCAGTGCCCCGCGGGGTTCCTACGAGCAGTACTTC.

The rearrangement uses TRBV9 and TRBJ2-5, with D possibly matching TRBD2 (5 bases). V was clipped by 3 bases and J by 2 bases, with 14 bases between them. Germline V lookup: CDR1 SGDLS, CDR2 YYNGEE. The CDR3 sequence is 15 residues long. The CDR3: CASSAQLGPQETQYF. The CDR3 DNA follows: TGTGCCAGCAGCGCACAACTAGGACCACAAGAGACCCAGTACTTC. Filled out from reference TRBV9 and TRBJ2-5, the complete variable domain reads DSGVTQTPKHLITATGQRVTLRCSPRSGDLSVYWYQQSLDQGLQFLIQYYNGEERAKGNILERFSAQQFPDLHSELNLSSLELGDSALYFCASSAQLGPQETQYFGPGTRLLVL.

The count of this clone is one. The genes are TRBV7-6 and TRBJ1-3; D is unclear. The V gene's germline CDR1 is SGHVS and CDR2 FNYEAQ. This CDR3 has 16 amino acids. Trimming stripped 1 base from V and 0 bases from J, with 10 bases between. This CDR3 is CASSLGVRDSGNTIYF. The CDR3, as DNA: TGTGCCAGCAGCTTAGGAGTCCGGGACTCTGGAAACACCATATATTTT.

This sequence joins TRBV7-9 and TRBJ1-1; 7 nucleotides align to TRBD1. Germline CDR1 reads SEHNR; CDR2 reads FQNEAQ (reference sequence). With 5 bases clipped from V and 0 bases from J, the junction kept 12 bases outside the gene matches. The CDR3 loop spans 17 amino acids. The CDR3 loop is CASSTLPGQLMNTEAFF. The CDR3 DNA follows: TGTGCCAGCAGCACCCTACCGGGACAGCTAATGAACACTGAAGCTTTCTTT.

The count of this clone is one. The chain recombines TRBV11-1 with TRBJ2-3; 9 bases match TRBD2. There are 15 residues in the CDR3. Per the germline V gene, CDR1 is SGHAT and CDR2 is FQDESV (reference sequence). V was pared by 3 bases and J by 4 bases, with 5 bases of the junction left unmatched. In DNA form, the CDR3 reads TGTGCCAGCAGCTTCGCGGGGGGGCTAGCAGATACGCAGTATTTT. As protein: CASSFAGGLADTQYF. Looking up the rest from reference TRBV11-1 and TRBJ2-3 gives the full variable domain: EAEVAQSPRYKITEKSQAVAFWCDPISGHATLYWYRQILGQGPELLVQFQDESVVDDSQLPKDRFSAERLKGVDSTLKIQPAELGDSAMYLCASSFAGGLADTQYFGPGTRLTVL.

The V call is TRBV7-3, the J call TRBJ1-1, with D possibly TRBD1 on 5 matching bases. Trimming left V 0 bases short and J 4 bases short, with 9 bases between. The CDR3 is made up of 14 amino acids. Germline assignment: CDR1 SGHTA and CDR2 FQGTGA. As DNA, the CDR3 is TGTGCCAGCAGCTTAACGGGGCACGGCACTGAAGCTTTCTTT. It encodes CASSLTGHGTEAFF. Together with reference TRBV7-3 and TRBJ1-1, the CDR3 gives the full variable domain: GAGVSQTPSNKVTEKGKYVELRCDPISGHTALYWYRQSLGQGPEFLIYFQGTGAADDSGLPNDRFFAVRPEGSVSTLKIQRTERGDSAVYLCASSLTGHGTEAFFGQGTRLTVV.

CDR3 region: CASRFPTGGAGYTF. For the CDR3, the DNA is TGTGCCAGTAGATTTCCTACAGGGGGCGCCGGCTACACCTTC. V usage is TRBV19 and J usage is TRBJ1-2; TRBD1 matches at 9 bases. Germline CDR1 LNHDA, CDR2 SQIVND (reference sequence). CDR3 length: 14 amino acids. J lost 8 bases, V lost 6 bases, and 10 bases had no gene match. Supplemented by reference TRBV19 and TRBJ1-2, the full variable domain reads DGGITQSPKYLFRKEGQNVTLSCEQNLNHDAMYWYRQDPGQGLRLIYYSQIVNDFQKGDIAEGYSVSREKKESFPLTVTSAQKNPTAFYLCASRFPTGGAGYTFGSGTRLTVV.

The V gene is TRBV6-1, the J gene TRBJ2-7, with D unresolved. Trimming left V 1 base short and J 0 bases short, with 10 bases between. CDR1 is MNHNS, CDR2 SASEGT, per germline. The CDR3 length is 15 residues. The DNA for the CDR3 is TGTGCCAGCAGTGAAGAGGCAGGCGTCTCCTACGAGCAGTACTTC. Its translation: CASSEEAGVSYEQYF.

The CDR3 reads CASSYLGQAPTEAFF. The CDR3 DNA reads TGTGCCAGCAGTTATCTTGGACAGGCTCCCACTGAAGCTTTCTTT. V is TRBV6-5 and J is TRBJ1-1, with 7 bases identical to TRBD1. Germline trimming cut 3 bases from V and 4 bases from J; bases unmatched to any gene: 8. There are 15 residues in the CDR3. Germline lookup yields CDR1 MNHEY and CDR2 SVGAGI.

V usage is TRBV5-1 and J usage is TRBJ1-1; TRBD1 is a possible D gene (6 bases). With 0 bases removed from V and 5 bases from J, the gap between germline ends came to 11 bases. Germline assignment: CDR1 SGHRS and CDR2 YFSETQ. The CDR3 totals 14 residues. This CDR3 reads CASSLARGRTEAFF. CDR3 nucleotide sequence: TGCGCCAGCAGCTTGGCCAGGGGAAGGACTGAAGCTTTCTTT.

V gene TRBV6-4 combines with J gene TRBJ1-6; no reliable D call. This CDR3 contains 15 residues. CDR1 and CDR2 (germline): MRHNA, SNTAGT. The V end lost 7 bases, the J end lost 0 bases, and 10 bases lay between the germline ends. CDR3 region: CASKSGSSYNSPLHF. In DNA, the CDR3 is TGTGCCAGCAAGTCCGGGAGCTCCTATAATTCACCCCTCCACTTT.

The chain employs TRBV11-3 and TRBJ2-2, with D maybe TRBD1 (6 bases). V was trimmed by 4 bases and J by 9 bases, leaving 15 bases between them. Germline CDR1 SGHNT, CDR2 YENEEA. The CDR3 spans 14 residues. DNA of the CDR3: TGTGCCAGCAGCTCCGGGACAACAGTGCGGGAGCTGTTTTTT. Translated, it gives CASSSGTTVRELFF.